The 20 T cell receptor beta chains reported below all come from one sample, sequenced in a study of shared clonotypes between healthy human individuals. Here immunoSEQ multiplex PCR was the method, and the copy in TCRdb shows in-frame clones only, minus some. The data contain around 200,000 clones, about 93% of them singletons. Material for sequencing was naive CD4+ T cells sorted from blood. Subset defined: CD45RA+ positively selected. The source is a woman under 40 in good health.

The CDR3 spells CASSQVPGFQFF. The DNA of the CDR3 is TGTGCCAGCAGCCAGGTCCCCGGGTTCCAGTTCTTC. The chain links TRBV14 to TRBJ2-1, with unresolved D. There are 12 residues in the CDR3. V was pared by 3 bases and J by 13 bases, with 13 bases between. Germline lookup yields CDR1 SGHDN and CDR2 FVKESK.

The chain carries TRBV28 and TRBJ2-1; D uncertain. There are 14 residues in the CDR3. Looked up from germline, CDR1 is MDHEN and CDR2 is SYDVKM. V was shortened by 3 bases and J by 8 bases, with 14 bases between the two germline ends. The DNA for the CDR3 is TGTGCCAGCAGTTTGGGCCCCAACCGCGATGAGCAGTTCTTC. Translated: CASSLGPNRDEQFF. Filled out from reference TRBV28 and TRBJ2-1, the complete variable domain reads DVKVTQSSRYLVKRTGEKVFLECVQDMDHENMFWYRQDPGLGLRLIYFSYDVKMKEKGDIPEGYSVSREKKERFSLILESASTNQTSMYLCASSLGPNRDEQFFGPGTRLTVL.

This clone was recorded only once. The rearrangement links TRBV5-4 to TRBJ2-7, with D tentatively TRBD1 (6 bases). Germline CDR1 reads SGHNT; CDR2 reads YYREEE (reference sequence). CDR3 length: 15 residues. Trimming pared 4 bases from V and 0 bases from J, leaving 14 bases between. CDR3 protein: CASSGAGDLSYEQYF. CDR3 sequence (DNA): TGTGCCAGCAGCGGTGCAGGGGATCTCTCCTACGAGCAGTACTTC.

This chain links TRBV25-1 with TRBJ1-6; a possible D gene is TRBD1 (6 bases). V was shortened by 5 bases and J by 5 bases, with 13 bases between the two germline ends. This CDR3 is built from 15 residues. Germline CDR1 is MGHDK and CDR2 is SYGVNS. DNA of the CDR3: TGTGCCAGCAGTCCGGAAGGACAGCATAATTCACCCCTCCACTTT. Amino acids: CASSPEGQHNSPLHF.

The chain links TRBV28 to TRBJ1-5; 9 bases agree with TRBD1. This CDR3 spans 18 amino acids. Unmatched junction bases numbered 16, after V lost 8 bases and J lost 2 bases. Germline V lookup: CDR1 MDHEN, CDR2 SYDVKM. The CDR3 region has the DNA TGTGCCAGCGGCTCCGGGACAGGGAATATCGGGGGCAATCAGCCCCAGCATTTT. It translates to CASGSGTGNIGGNQPQHF.

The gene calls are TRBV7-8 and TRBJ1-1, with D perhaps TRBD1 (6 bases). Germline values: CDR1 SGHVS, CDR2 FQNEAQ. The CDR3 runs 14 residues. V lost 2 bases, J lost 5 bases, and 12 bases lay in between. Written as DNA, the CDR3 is TGTGCCAGCAGCTTACAGGGGCGAGGGACTGAAGCTTTCTTT. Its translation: CASSLQGRGTEAFF.

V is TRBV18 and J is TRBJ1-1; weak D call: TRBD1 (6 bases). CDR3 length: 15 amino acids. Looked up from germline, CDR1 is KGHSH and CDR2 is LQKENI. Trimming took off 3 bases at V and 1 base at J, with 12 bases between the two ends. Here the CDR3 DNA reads TGTGCCAGCTCACCGTCACAGGGCGGGAACACTGAAGCTTTCTTT. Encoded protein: CASSPSQGGNTEAFF.

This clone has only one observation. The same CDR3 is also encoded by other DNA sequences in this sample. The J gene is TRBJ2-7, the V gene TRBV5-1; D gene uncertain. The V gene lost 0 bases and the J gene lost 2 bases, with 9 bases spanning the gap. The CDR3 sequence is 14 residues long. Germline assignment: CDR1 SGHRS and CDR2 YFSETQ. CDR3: CASSLVSGPYEQYF. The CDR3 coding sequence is TGCGCCAGCAGCTTGGTTTCTGGACCCTACGAGCAGTACTTC.

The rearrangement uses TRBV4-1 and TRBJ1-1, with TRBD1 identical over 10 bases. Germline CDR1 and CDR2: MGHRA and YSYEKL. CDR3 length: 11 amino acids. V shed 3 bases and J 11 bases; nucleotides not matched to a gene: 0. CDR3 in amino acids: CASSQGQGAFF. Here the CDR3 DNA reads TGCGCCAGCAGCCAGGGACAGGGGGCTTTCTTT.

In DNA form, the CDR3 reads TGCGCCAGCAGCAGGGGAGGGTACCAAGAGACCCAGTACTTC. It yields the protein CASSRGGYQETQYF. The chain is built from TRBV5-1 and TRBJ2-5; 7 nucleotides line up with TRBD2. This CDR3 comprises 14 residues. With 4 bases clipped from V and 0 bases from J, the junction kept 3 bases outside the gene matches. In germline, CDR1 is SGHRS, CDR2 YFSETQ.

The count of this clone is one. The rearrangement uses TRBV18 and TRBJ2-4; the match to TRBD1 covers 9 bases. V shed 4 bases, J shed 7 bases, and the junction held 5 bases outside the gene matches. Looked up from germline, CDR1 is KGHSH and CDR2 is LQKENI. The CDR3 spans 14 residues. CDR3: CASSRPGQGNIQYF. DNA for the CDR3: TGTGCCAGCTCACGACCGGGACAGGGTAACATTCAGTACTTC.

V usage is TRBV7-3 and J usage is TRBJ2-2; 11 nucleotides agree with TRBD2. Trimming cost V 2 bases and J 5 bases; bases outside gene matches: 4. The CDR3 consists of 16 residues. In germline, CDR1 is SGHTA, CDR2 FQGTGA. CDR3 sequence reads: CASSLVRLAGTGELFF. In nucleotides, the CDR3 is TGTGCCAGCAGCTTAGTGAGACTAGCGGGGACCGGGGAGCTGTTTTTT.

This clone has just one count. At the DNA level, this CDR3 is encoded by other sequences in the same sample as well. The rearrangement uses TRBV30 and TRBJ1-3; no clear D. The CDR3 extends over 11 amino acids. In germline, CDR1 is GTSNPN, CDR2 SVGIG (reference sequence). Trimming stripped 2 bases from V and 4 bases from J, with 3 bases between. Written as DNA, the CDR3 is TGTGCCTGGAGTCCCGGAAACACCATATATTTT. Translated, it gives CAWSPGNTIYF.

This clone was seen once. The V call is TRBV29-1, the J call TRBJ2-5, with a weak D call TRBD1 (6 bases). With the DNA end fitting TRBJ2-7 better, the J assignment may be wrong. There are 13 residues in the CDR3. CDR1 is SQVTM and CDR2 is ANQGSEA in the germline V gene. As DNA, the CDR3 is TGCAGCGTTTCTCAGGGGTTGGAGAGCGAGCAGTACTTC. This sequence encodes CSVSQGLESEQYF.

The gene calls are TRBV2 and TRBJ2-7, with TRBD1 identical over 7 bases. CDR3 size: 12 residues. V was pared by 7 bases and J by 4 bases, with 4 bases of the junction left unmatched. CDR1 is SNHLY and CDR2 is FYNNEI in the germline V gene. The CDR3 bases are TGTGCCAGCAAAAGGGACAGATACGAGCAGTACTTC. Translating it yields CASKRDRYEQYF.

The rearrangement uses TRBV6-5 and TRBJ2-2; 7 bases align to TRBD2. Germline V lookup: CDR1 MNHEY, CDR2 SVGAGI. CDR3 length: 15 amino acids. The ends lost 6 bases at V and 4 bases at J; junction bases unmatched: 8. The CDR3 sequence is CASRMGLLTTGELFF. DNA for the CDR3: TGTGCCAGCAGGATGGGACTATTAACCACCGGGGAGCTGTTTTTT.

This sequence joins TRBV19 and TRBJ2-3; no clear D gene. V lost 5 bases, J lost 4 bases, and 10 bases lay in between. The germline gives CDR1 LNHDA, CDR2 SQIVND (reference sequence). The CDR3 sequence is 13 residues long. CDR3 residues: CASSQGLSDTQYF. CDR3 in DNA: TGTGCCAGTAGTCAAGGGCTCTCAGATACGCAGTATTTT.

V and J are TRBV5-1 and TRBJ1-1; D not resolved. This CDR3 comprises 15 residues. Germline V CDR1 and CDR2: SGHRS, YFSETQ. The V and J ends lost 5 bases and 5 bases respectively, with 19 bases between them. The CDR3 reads CASRGSGPVLTEAFF. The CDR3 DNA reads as TGCGCCAGCAGGGGTTCTGGACCCGTTCTTACTGAAGCTTTCTTT.

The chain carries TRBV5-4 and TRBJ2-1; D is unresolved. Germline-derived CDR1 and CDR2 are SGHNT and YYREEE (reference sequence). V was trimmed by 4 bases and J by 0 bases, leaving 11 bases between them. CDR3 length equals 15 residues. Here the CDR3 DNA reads TGTGCCAGCAGCCTTCCCCTGAGCTCCTACAATGAGCAGTTCTTC. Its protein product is CASSLPLSSYNEQFF.

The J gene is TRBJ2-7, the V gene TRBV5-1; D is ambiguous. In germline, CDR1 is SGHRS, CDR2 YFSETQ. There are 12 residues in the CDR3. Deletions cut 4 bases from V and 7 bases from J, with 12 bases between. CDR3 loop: CASSPARSEQYF. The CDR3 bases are TGCGCCAGCAGCCCGGCCCGTTCTGAGCAGTACTTC.